This T cell receptor beta chain is from a study of T cell repertoires in cytomegalovirus infection. The wider study: The public TCR beta signatures pointed to both CMV infection and matching HLA type. The study, taken as a whole, reports: Ex vivo, HLA-C-restricted CMV-specific TCR beta clonotypes prevailed over the rest of the response. The cumulative frequency of public TCR beta families identified carriers of CMV plus the relevant HLA.

As to this clonotype: Its specificity is not known.

The CDR3 contains 14 residues. V dropped 6 bases and J dropped 7 bases, with 13 bases sitting between them. The germline CDR1 and CDR2 sequences are MNHEY and SMNVEV (reference sequence). MiXCR was run by TCRdb on the reads, yielding one entry per CDR3 protein. The sample lists 500,000 to 600,000 distinct CDR3 sequences, about 15% occurring once. The V gene is TRBV27, the J gene TRBJ1-6; D gene ambiguous. This clonotype was sampled from a human donor in good health (CMV status not recorded). Some clones in this sample may be carry-over from other donors' samples. Sequenced: CD8+ T cells from PBMCs. The CDR3: CASSHTPGNSPLHF. The CDR3 DNA reads as TGTGCCAGCAGCCACACTCCGGGGAATTCACCCCTCCACTTT.